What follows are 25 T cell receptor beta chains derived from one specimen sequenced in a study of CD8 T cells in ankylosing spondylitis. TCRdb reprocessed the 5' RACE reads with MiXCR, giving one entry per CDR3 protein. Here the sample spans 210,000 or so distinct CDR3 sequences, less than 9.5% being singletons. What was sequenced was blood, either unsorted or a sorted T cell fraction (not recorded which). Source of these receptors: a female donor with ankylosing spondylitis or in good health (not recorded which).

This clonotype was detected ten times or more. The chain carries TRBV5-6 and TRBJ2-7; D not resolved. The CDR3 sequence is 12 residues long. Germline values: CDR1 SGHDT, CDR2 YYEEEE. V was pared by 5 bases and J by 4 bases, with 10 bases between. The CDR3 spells CASRGLGYEQYF. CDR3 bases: TGTGCCAGCAGAGGCCTCGGTTACGAGCAGTACTTC.

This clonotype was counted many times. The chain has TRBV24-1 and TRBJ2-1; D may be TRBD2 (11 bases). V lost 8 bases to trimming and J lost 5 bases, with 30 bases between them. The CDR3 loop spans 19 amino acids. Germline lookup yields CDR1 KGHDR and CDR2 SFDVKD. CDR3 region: CATKRGTGVLAGGNNEQFF. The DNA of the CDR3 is TGTGCCACCAAAAGGGGGACAGGGGTCCTAGCGGGAGGCAACAATGAGCAGTTCTTC.

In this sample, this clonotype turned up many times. The chain's CDR3 is CSARGPSGPYNEQFF. In DNA form, the CDR3 reads TGCAGTGCTAGAGGGCCTAGCGGTCCCTACAATGAGCAGTTCTTC. The chain combines TRBV20-1 with TRBJ2-1; 7 positions agree with TRBD2. After removal of 1 base from V and 2 bases from J, the junction contained 5 bases not matched to a gene. The CDR3 runs to 15 residues. Germline CDR1 reads DFQATT; CDR2 reads SNEGSKA (reference sequence).

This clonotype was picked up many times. CDR3 sequence reads: CSARAEAGYTDTQYF. CDR3 sequence (DNA): TGCAGTGCTAGAGCCGAAGCGGGGTACACAGATACGCAGTATTTT. The V call is TRBV20-1, the J call TRBJ2-3; 7 bases are a match to TRBD2. V gave up 1 base and J gave up 2 bases; unmatched junction bases: 6. CDR3 length equals 15 residues. CDR1 and CDR2 from the germline V gene are DFQATT and SNEGSKA (reference sequence).

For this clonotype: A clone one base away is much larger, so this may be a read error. CDR3 DNA: TGTGCCAGCAGTTTAACAGGGGGGATCAGCAATCAGCCCCAGCATTTT. It yields the protein CASSLTGGISNQPQHF. The chain combines TRBV12-3 or TRBV12-4 with TRBJ1-5; 8 nucleotides agree with TRBD1. The CDR3 has 16 residues. V lost 2 bases and J lost 1; bases outside the gene matches: 4.

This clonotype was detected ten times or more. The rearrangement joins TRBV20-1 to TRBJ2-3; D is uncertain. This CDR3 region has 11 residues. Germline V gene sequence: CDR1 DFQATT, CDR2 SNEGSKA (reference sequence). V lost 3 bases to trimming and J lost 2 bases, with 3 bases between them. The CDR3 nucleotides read TGCAGTGCTAGCCCCACAGATACGCAGTATTTT. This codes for CSASPTDTQYF.

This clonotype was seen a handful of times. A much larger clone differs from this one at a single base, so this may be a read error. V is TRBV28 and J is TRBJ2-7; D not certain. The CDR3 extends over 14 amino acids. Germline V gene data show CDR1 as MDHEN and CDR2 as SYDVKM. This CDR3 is CASSSAPLTYVQYF. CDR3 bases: TGTGCCAGCAGTTCAGCGCCTTTGACCTACGTGCAGTACTTC.

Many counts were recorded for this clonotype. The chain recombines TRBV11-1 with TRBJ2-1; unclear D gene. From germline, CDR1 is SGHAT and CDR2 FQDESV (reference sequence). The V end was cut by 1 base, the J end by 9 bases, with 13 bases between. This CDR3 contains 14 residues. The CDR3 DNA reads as TGTGCCAGCAGCTTAGGGTGGAGCAACGGTGAGCAGTTCTTC. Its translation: CASSLGWSNGEQFF.

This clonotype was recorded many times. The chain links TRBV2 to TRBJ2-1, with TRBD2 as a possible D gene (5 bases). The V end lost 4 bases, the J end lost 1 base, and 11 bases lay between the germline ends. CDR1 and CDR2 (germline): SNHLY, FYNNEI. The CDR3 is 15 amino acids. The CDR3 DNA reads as TGTGCCAGCAGTGGCCTAGCTGATTCCTACAATGAGCAGTTCTTC. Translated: CASSGLADSYNEQFF.

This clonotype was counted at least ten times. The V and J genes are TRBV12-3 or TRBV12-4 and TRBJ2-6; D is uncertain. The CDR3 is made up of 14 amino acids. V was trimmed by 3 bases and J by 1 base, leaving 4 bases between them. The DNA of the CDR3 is TGTGCCAGCAGTTTCCATTCTGGGGCCAACGTCCTGACTTTC. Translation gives CASSFHSGANVLTF.

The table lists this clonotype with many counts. DNA of the CDR3: TGTGCCAGCAGCTTAGGGGGATGGAGGGAAAAACTGTTTTTT. Translated, it gives CASSLGGWREKLFF. The chain has TRBV11-2 and TRBJ1-4; no clear D. The germline gives CDR1 SGHAT, CDR2 FQNNGV. This CDR3 contains 14 residues. Trimming removed 1 base from V and 8 bases from J, with 11 bases in between.

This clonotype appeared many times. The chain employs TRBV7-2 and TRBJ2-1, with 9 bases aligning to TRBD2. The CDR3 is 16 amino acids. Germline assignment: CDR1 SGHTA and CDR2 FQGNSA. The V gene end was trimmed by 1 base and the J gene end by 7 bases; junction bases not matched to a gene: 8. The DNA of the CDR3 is TGTGCCAGCAGCTTAGGAGGGGGGACTAGCCTTAATGAGCAGTTCTTC. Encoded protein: CASSLGGGTSLNEQFF.

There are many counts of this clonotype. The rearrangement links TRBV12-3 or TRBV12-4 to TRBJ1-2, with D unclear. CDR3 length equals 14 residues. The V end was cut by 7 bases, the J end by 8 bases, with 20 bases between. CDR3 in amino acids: CASTARQTLGGYTF. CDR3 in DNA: TGTGCCAGCACCGCCCGACAAACCCTCGGGGGCTACACCTTC.

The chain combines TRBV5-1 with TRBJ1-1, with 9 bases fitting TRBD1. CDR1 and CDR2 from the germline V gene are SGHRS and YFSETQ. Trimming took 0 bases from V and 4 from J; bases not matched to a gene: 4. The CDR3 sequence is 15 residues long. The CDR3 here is CASSLGGQGSTEAFF. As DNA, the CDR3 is TGCGCCAGCAGCTTGGGGGGACAGGGCAGCACTGAAGCTTTCTTT. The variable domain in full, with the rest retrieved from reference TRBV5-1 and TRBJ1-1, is KAGVTQTPRYLIKTRGQQVTLSCSPISGHRSVSWYQQTPGQGLQFLFEYFSETQRNKGNFPGRFSGRQFSNSRSEMNVSTLELGDSALYLCASSLGGQGSTEAFFGQGTRLTVV.

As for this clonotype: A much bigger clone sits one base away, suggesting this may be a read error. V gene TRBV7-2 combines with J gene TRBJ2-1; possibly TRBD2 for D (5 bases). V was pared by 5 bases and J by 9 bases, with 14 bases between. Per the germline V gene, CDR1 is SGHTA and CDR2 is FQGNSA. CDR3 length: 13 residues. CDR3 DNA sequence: TGTACCAGCAGCCCAGGAGGTCTTTTTGAGCAGTTCTTC. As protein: CTSSPGGLFEQFF.

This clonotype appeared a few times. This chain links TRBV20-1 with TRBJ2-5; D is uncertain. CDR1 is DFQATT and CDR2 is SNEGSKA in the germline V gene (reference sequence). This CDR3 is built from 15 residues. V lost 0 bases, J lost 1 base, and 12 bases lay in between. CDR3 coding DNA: TGCAGTGCTAGAGATCCCCTGGCGGCCCAAGAGACCCAGTACTTC. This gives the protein CSARDPLAAQETQYF.

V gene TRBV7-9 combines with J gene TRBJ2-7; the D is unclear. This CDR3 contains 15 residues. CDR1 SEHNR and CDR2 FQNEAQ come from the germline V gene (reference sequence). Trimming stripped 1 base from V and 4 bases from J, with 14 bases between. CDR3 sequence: CASSLGVSGSYEQYF. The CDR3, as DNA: TGTGCCAGCAGCTTAGGAGTGTCGGGTAGTTACGAGCAGTACTTC.

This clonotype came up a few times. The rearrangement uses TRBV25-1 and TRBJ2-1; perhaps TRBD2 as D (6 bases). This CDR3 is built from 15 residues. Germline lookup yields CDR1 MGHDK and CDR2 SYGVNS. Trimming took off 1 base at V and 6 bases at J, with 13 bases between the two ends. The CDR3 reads CASSESGLRGNEQFF. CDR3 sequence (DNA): TGTGCCAGCAGTGAATCCGGACTACGTGGCAATGAGCAGTTCTTC.

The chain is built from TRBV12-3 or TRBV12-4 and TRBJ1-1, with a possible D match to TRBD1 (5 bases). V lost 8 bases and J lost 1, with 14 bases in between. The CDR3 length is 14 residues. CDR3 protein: CASSMGHANTEAFF. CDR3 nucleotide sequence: TGTGCCAGCTCCATGGGGCACGCGAACACTGAAGCTTTCTTT.

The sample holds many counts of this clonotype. CDR3 loop: CASSLQPGLRANYGYTF. The CDR3 nucleotides are TGTGCCAGCAGTCTTCAGCCGGGACTTCGGGCTAACTATGGCTACACCTTC. The chain carries TRBV2 and TRBJ1-2; weak D call: TRBD1 (5 bases). The CDR3 loop spans 17 amino acids. V lost 5 bases to trimming and J lost 0 bases, with 19 bases between them. Germline V CDR1 and CDR2: SNHLY, FYNNEI.

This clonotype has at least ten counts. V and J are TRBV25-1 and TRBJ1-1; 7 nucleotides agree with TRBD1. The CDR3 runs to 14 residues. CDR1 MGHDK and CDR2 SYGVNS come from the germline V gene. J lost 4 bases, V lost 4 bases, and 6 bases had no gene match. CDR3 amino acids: CASSVLGTATEAFF. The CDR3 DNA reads TGTGCCAGCAGTGTCCTCGGGACAGCCACTGAAGCTTTCTTT.

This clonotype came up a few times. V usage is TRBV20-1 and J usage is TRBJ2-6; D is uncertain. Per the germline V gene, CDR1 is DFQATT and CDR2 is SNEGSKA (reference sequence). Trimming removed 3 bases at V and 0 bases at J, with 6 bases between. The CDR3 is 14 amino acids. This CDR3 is CSARAHSGANVLTF. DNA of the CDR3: TGCAGTGCTAGGGCTCACTCTGGGGCCAACGTCCTGACTTTC.

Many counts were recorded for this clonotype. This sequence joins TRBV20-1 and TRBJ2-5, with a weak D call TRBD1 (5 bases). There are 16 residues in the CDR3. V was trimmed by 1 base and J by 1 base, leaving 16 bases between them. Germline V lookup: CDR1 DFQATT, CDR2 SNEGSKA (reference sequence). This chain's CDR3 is CSARGGRVKRQETQYF. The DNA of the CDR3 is TGCAGTGCTAGAGGGGGCCGAGTAAAGCGCCAAGAGACCCAGTACTTC.

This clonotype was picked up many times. The CDR3 loop reads CASSQDGRDSPLHF. CDR3 DNA sequence: TGCGCCAGCAGCCAAGATGGACGTGATTCACCCCTCCACTTT. This chain uses TRBV4-3 with TRBJ1-6, with D unresolved. V was shortened by 0 bases and J by 8 bases, with 8 bases between the two germline ends. The CDR3 consists of 14 residues. Germline V gene sequence: CDR1 LGHNA, CDR2 YSLEER.

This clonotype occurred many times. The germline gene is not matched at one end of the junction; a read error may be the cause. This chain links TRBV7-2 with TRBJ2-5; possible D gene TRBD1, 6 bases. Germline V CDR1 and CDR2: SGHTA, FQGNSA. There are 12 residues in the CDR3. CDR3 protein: CASSFRGETQYF. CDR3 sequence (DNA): TGTGCTAGCAGCTTCAGGGGAGAGACCCAGTACTTC.